Presented here are 10 T cell receptor beta chains from one specimen sequenced in a study of blood T cells in healthy people across ages. Combining a sample-barcoded 5' primer with a J-beta primer mix, a second PCR ran for roughly 6 to 11 cycles. In TCRdb, the 5' RACE reads were re-called with MiXCR into one record per CDR3 protein. The sample contains more than 900,000 distinct CDR3 sequences, about 28% of which appear only once. The same specimen was also included in a second study, on T cells of mothers and their children.

Material: blood. Receptors originate from a woman in her forties in good health.

This chain joins TRBV5-1 and TRBJ1-6, with D possibly TRBD1 on 5 matching bases. The CDR3 runs 15 residues. Between the trimmed V and J ends, which lost 4 bases and 10 bases, there was a span of 18 bases. Germline CDR1 SGHRS, CDR2 YFSETQ. The CDR3 protein is CASSTGTSRSSPLHF. In DNA form, the CDR3 reads TGCGCCAGCAGCACCGGGACTTCACGGTCCTCACCCCTCCACTTT.

V is TRBV2 and J is TRBJ2-5; 8 nucleotides align to TRBD2. The J call may be mistaken, given a closer DNA end match to TRBJ2-7. CDR3 length: 11 residues. Germline assignment: CDR1 SNHLY and CDR2 FYNNEI. The CDR3 spells CASSGRAEQYF. The CDR3 DNA reads as TGTGCCAGCTCCGGGAGGGCCGAGCAGTACTTC.

This clonotype was seen only a few times. V usage is TRBV21-1 and J usage is TRBJ2-7; TRBD1, as called in the table, went unchecked against the DNA. TRBV21-1 counts as a pseudogene. This CDR3 spans 17 amino acids. The CDR3: CASSKKRGIRDSHEQYF. CDR3 bases: TGTGCCAGCAGCAAAAAAAGGGGGATACGGGACAGCCACGAGCAGTACTTC.

This clonotype has more than one count but fewer than ten. The gene calls are TRBV20-1 and TRBJ1-2; D gene unclear. Germline CDR1 is DFQATT and CDR2 is SNEGSKA (reference sequence). Trimming removed 3 bases at V and 0 bases at J, with 11 bases between. The CDR3 consists of 14 residues. CDR3 loop: CSASPGSTNYGYTF. The CDR3 DNA reads TGCAGTGCTAGCCCGGGGAGCACTAACTATGGCTACACCTTC.

The chain couples TRBV7-9 to TRBJ2-3, with D tentatively TRBD2 (5 bases). Trimming pared 2 bases from V and 0 bases from J, leaving 12 bases between. The germline V gene has CDR1 SEHNR and CDR2 FQNEAQ (reference sequence). The CDR3 is 16 amino acids. In nucleotides, the CDR3 is TGTGCCAGCAGCTTACCTCGGGGAATCAGCACAGATACGCAGTATTTT. It encodes CASSLPRGISTDTQYF. Complete variable domain (other parts from reference TRBV7-9 and TRBJ2-3): DTGVSQNPRHKITKRGQNVTFRCDPISEHNRLYWYRQTLGQGPEFLTYFQNEAQLEKSRLLSDRFSAERPKGSFSTLEIQRTEQGDSAMYLCASSLPRGISTDTQYFGPGTRLTVL.

A few counts support this clonotype. The gene calls are TRBV6-6 and TRBJ2-5; 7 bases line up with TRBD2. The CDR3 is 14 residues long. Germline-derived CDR1 and CDR2 are MNHNY and SVGAGI (reference sequence). V gave up 1 base and J gave up 3 bases; unmatched junction bases: 2. The CDR3 region is CASSYLGGEETQYF. In DNA form, the CDR3 reads TGTGCCAGCAGTTACTTGGGGGGGGAAGAGACCCAGTACTTC.

This clonotype occurred many times. The chain is built from TRBV3-1 and TRBJ2-1; D is tentatively TRBD1 or TRBD2 (5 bases each). V dropped 3 bases and J dropped 2 bases, with 23 bases sitting between them. CDR1 and CDR2 from the germline V gene are LGHDT and YNNKEL (reference sequence). There are 19 residues in the CDR3. The DNA for the CDR3 is TGTGCCAGCAGCCAGGCTTTTTGGAGTGGGGACGGAACCTACAATGAGCAGTTCTTC. The encoded protein is CASSQAFWSGDGTYNEQFF.

The chain joins TRBV7-2 to TRBJ2-1, with 12 bases matching TRBD1. CDR3 length equals 15 residues. Germline loops: CDR1 SGHTA, CDR2 FQGNSA. With V trimmed by 5 bases and J by 8 bases, 7 bases remained unmatched. The CDR3 sequence: CASSATGTGGYEQFF. The DNA for the CDR3 is TGTGCCAGCAGCGCCACCGGGACAGGGGGCTATGAGCAGTTCTTC.

The table lists this clonotype with a few counts. The chain couples TRBV6-1 to TRBJ2-1; 13 bases match TRBD2. V shed 6 bases, J shed 1 base, and the junction held 9 bases outside the gene matches. From germline, CDR1 is MNHNS and CDR2 SASEGT. The CDR3 totals 18 residues. The CDR3 DNA is TGTGCCAGCAGCTCCACTAGCGGGGGGGCCGGGTCCTACAATGAGCAGTTCTTC. It is translated as CASSSTSGGAGSYNEQFF.

This clonotype was picked up many times. The rearrangement joins TRBV12-3 or TRBV12-4 to TRBJ1-5, with D perhaps matching TRBD1 (6 bases). The CDR3 has 15 residues. V dropped 1 base and J dropped 2 bases, with 9 bases sitting between them. The CDR3 loop reads CASSLVQGGNQPQHF. In DNA form, the CDR3 reads TGTGCCAGCAGTTTAGTACAGGGAGGCAATCAGCCCCAGCATTTT.